A single T cell receptor (beta chain) is shown here with its context. The antigen remains unidentified. The data were taken from a study of PD-L1 blockade in urothelial cancer. Some clones are missing from TCRdb's copy, which holds only in-frame ones; the method was immunoSEQ multiplex PCR. The sample lists approximately 80,000 clones, around 76% occurring once. General study points: A below-median TCR clonality in blood before treatment predicted better survival.

The origin of this receptor is a man between 65 and 80 years old with urothelial cancer. Sample: PBMCs, taken around atezolizumab (anti-PD-L1) treatment.

The CDR3 loop reads CASSESMASGNTIYF. CDR3 in DNA: TGCGCCAGCAGTGAGTCGATGGCATCTGGAAACACCATATATTTT. This rearrangement joins TRBV10-1 to TRBJ1-3; no clear D. The germline gives CDR1 WNHNN, CDR2 SYGVQD (reference sequence). There are 15 residues in the CDR3. With 0 bases removed from V and 1 base from J, the gap between germline ends came to 7 bases.